Sequencing of this TCR beta chain was carried out in a study of OX40 agonist ivuxolimab in advanced cancers. Here immunoSEQ multiplex PCR was the method, and the copy in TCRdb shows in-frame clones only, minus some. The sample yields 90,000 to 150,000 clones, approximately 92% seen once. Study-wide results and limits: Still undetermined is the antigen specificity of the expanded peripheral T cells.

CDR1 is SGHNT, CDR2 YYREEE, per germline (reference sequence). This CDR3 has 14 amino acids. V was shortened by 5 bases and J by 5 bases, with 15 bases between the two germline ends. Remarks on this clone: What it binds is not known.

The chain joins TRBV5-4 to TRBJ2-3; tentatively, D is TRBD1 or TRBD2 (5 bases each). The TCR was taken from an adult with an advanced solid tumor such as melanoma, head and neck, liver or kidney cancer. The sequencing here drew on CD4+ or CD8+ T cells sorted from blood, taken in a trial of the OX40 agonist ivuxolimab. The CDR3, as DNA: TGTGCCAGCAGTTCGGGGCTGGGCAAAGATACGCAGTATTTT. Translation: CASSSGLGKDTQYF.